A single TCR beta chain is shown here with its context. Original processing notes: Amplification of reference gene primers was used by the study to estimate nucleated cell counts. Sequencing was performed with immunoSEQ multiplex PCR; in TCRdb, only in-frame clones are kept and a portion is missing. V and J calls and clone size are copied from that table; D and trimming were computed from the DNA. The sample records about 50,000 clones, over 80% being singletons. This CDR3 spans 14 amino acids. V was pared by 2 bases and J by 7 bases, with 8 bases of the junction left unmatched. Germline V CDR1 and CDR2: MGHRA, YSYEKL. The data were obtained in a study of blood T cell repertoires in COVID-19. Study information: From the United States, Italy and Spain came samples of acute and convalescent COVID-19.

The chain uses TRBV4-1 and TRBJ2-7; the match to TRBD1 covers 7 bases. The sequence came from a human donor with active COVID-19. The donor label of this sample is uncertain. The sequenced sample was peripheral blood. The CDR3 DNA reads as TGCGCCAGCAGCCAACGGACAGGTCCTCGGGAGCAGTACTTC. It translates to CASSQRTGPREQYF.